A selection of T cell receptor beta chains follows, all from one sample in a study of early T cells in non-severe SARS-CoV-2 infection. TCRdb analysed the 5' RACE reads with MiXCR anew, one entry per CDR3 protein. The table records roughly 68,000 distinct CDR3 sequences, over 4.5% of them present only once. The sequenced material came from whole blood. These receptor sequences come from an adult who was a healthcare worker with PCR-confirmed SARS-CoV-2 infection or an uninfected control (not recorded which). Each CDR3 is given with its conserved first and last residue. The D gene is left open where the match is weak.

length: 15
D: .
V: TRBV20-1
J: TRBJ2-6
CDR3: CSARTGSAGANVLTF

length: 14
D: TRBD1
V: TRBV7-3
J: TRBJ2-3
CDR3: CASSRGQATDTQYF

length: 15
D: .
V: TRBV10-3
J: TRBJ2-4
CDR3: CAISEGERAKNIQYF

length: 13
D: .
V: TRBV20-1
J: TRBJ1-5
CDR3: CSASQGWDQPQHF

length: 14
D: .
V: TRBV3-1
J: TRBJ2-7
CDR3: CASSRGGTAYEQYF

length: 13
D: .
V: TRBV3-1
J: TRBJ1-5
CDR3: CASSPRTNQPQHF

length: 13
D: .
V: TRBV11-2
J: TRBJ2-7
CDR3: CASSIQIPSEQYF

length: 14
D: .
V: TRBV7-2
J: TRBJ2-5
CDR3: CASSFGGNQETQYF

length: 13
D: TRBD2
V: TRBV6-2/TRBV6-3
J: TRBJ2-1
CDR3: CASSQSGANEQFF

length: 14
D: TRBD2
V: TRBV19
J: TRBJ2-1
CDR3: CASSILSGGNEQFF

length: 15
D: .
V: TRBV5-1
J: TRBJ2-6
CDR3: CASSLGRSGANVLTF

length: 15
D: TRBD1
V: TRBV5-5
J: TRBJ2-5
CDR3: CASSSEGQGWETQYF

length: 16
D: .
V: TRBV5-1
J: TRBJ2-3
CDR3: CASSLTGSIGTDTQYF

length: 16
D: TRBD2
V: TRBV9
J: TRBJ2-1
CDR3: CASSVVPAGDLNEQFF

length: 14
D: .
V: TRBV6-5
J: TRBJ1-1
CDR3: CASSYSYGGTEAFF

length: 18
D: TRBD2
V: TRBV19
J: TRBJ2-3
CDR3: CASSLRAQAGVGSDTQYF

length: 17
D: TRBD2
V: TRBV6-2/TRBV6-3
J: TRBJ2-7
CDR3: CASSSLLAAQSSYEQYF

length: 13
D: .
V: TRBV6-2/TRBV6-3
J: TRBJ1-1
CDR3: CASSFQGETEAFF

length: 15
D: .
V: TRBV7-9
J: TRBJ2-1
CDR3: CASSLGEISYNEQFF

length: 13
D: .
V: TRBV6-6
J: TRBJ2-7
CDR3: CASSHQTSYEQYF

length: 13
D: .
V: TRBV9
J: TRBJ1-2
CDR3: CASSLSSGGDYTF

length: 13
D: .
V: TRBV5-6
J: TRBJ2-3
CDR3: CASSLGTLDTQYF

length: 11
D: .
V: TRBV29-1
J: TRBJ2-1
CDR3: CSVANYNEQFF

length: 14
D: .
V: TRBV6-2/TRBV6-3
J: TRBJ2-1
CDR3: CASSFRNPYNEQFF

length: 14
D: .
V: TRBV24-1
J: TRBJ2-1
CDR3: CATSIGQSLDEQFF

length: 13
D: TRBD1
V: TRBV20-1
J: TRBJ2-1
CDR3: CSVPGTGHNEQFF

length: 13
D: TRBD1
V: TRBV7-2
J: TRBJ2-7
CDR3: CASSMDRDREQYF

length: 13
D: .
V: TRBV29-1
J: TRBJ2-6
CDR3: CSVTDSGANVLTF